This T cell receptor (beta chain) stems from a study of radiotherapy plus CTLA-4 blockade in lung cancer (dated by TCRdb to about 2018). As for the study more broadly: Among the enrolled patients, 15% to 20% had an objective response, and about 30% reached disease control.

Comments on this clone: Which antigen it targets is not known. No qualities accompany the bases; no much larger clone lies one base away.

Study-wide findings and limitations: The strongest predictors of response, as reported, were early dynamic changes in blood T cell clones along with a rise in serum interferon-beta after radiation. After treatment with radiotherapy and ipilimumab, TCR clones that came from tumors expanded in the peripheral blood.

Focal radiation therapy combined with CTLA-4 blockade (ipilimumab) was tested in patients with chemo-refractory metastatic non-small-cell lung cancer. For CDR1 and CDR2, the germline V gene lists SGHNT and YENEEA. Clipping removes 6 bases from V and 4 bases from J, with 10 as the unmatched junction base count. CDR3 length: 15 amino acids, cysteine to phenylalanine. The retained sequence is limited to the CDR3, 45 bases, with the frame set at the first base. Receptor libraries were prepared by the immunoSEQ multiplex PCR assay. TCRdb took this table from immuneACCESS and kept in-frame rearrangements with V and J called. Such tables lack part of the clones; where checked against another copy, unresolved V genes explain under half of the gap, and the rest is unexplained. The sample table lists approximately 80,000 clones, 74% of them with a count of one. The ten largest account for over 9% of the sample.

The sequence came from a human donor with non-small cell lung cancer whose response to radiotherapy plus ipilimumab could not be evaluated. This material consisted of peripheral blood, taken from a patient treated with radiotherapy plus ipilimumab. Rearrangement joined TRBV11-3 to TRBJ2-7; 9 bases in the middle match TRBD1. The CDR3 amino acid sequence is: CASRGGDRAYYEQYF. Read as DNA, the sequence is TGTGCCAGCAGGGGGGGGGACAGGGCATATTACGAGCAGTACTTC.